This note documents a single TCR beta chain sequence. This specimen comes from a study of blood T cell repertoires in COVID-19. Study-wide context: Collection of acute and convalescent COVID-19 samples took place in the United States, Italy and Spain. Sources were T cells, B-cell-depleted T cells, or PBMCs; the material itself was cDNA or gDNA.

Followed over time, Seattle patients had been enrolled while infection was active. The CDR3 covers 16 residues. Looked up from germline, CDR1 is MNHEY and CDR2 is SMNVEV (reference sequence). Germline trimming cut 6 bases from V and 7 bases from J; bases unmatched to any gene: 12. Original analysis: Estimated nucleated cell counts came from reference gene primer amplification. Some clones are missing from TCRdb's copy, which holds only in-frame ones; the method was immunoSEQ multiplex PCR. Clonal size and the V and J genes are those of that table, whereas D and trimming came from the DNA. The data hold under 200,000 clones, with roughly 80% observed a single time.

The sample consisted of peripheral blood. The J gene is TRBJ2-7, the V gene TRBV27; TRBD2 aligns across 13 bases. This TCR derives from a woman aged 40 to 50 with COVID-19, enrolled during active disease. This CDR3 is CASSRTLGLAGEEQYF. The DNA for the CDR3 is TGTGCCAGCAGCCGAACCCTCGGACTAGCGGGAGAAGAGCAGTACTTC.